The rows below give T cell receptor beta chains drawn from one sample of a study of blood T cell repertoires in COVID-19. Profiling relied on immunoSEQ multiplex PCR, and the TCRdb table lists in-frame clones only, not all of them. The data contain roughly 330,000 clones, roughly nine tenths of them singletons. Source material: peripheral blood. All receptors derive from a man younger than 35 who had recovered from COVID-19. Each CDR3 is given with its conserved first and last residue. The D gene is left open where the match is weak. Not every row has a clone size; where given, it reads once, few, many or a size class.

J | D | V | size | DNA | CDR3
TRBJ1-2 | - | TRBV6-5 | - | TGTGCCAGCAGTTCGGAGAGTTATGGCTACACCTTC | CASSSESYGYTF
TRBJ1-1 | - | TRBV29-1 | - | TGCAGCGTTGAAGATTTCGGCGGGAAGAACACTGAAGCTTTCTTT | CSVEDFGGKNTEAFF
TRBJ2-4 | TRBD2 | TRBV7-2 | once | TGTGCCAGCAGCTTGGGGGGGTTAGCCAAAAACATTCAGTACTTC | CASSLGGLAKNIQYF
TRBJ1-2 | TRBD1 | TRBV4-3 | - | TGCGCCAGCAGCCCGGCACAGGGGATTTCGAACTATGGCTACACCTTC | CASSPAQGISNYGYTF
TRBJ2-3 | - | TRBV7-8 | - | TGTGCCAGCAGCCCCCTGACAGAAACAGATACGCAGTATTTT | CASSPLTETDTQYF
TRBJ2-7 | - | TRBV7-2 | - | TGTGCCAGCAGCTTAGGCCCTACGGGACACTACGAGCAGTACTTC | CASSLGPTGHYEQYF
TRBJ2-2 | TRBD1 | TRBV5-1 | - | TGCGCCAGCAGCTGGCGGAACGACAGGGAACGACCCGGGGAGCTGTTTTTT | CASSWRNDRERPGELFF
TRBJ2-3 | TRBD2 | TRBV3-1/TRBV3-2 | - | TGTGCCAGCAGCCAGAACCTAGCGGGGGGTTCAGATACGCAGTATTTT | CASSQNLAGGSDTQYF
TRBJ2-7 | TRBD1 | TRBV12-3/TRBV12-4 | few | TGTGCCAGCAGTCGACAGGGGGGGTACGAGCAGTACTTC | CASSRQGGYEQYF
TRBJ2-7 | TRBD1 | TRBV25-1 | - | TGTGCCAGCAGTGCCACCGGGACAGGGGCCTACGAGCAGTACTTC | CASSATGTGAYEQYF
TRBJ2-2 | - | TRBV2 | - | TGTGCCAGCAGTGATACAAGGAACACCGGGGAGCTGTTTTTT | CASSDTRNTGELFF
TRBJ2-1 | - | TRBV9 | - | TGTGCCAGCTCAAATGGACCCAGGGATGAGCAGTTCTTC | CASSNGPRDEQFF
TRBJ2-5 | - | TRBV7-2 | - | TGTGCCAGCTCCTATGAGAAGTACCAAGAGACCCAGTACTTC | CASSYEKYQETQYF
TRBJ2-5 | - | TRBV19 | - | TGTGCCAGTAGTATCCCGGGACACATACAAGAGACCCAGTACTTC | CASSIPGHIQETQYF
TRBJ2-1 | TRBD1 | TRBV4-1 | - | TGCGCCAGCAGCCAAGCCTATGACAGGGTCCCCTACAATGAGCAGTTCTTC | CASSQAYDRVPYNEQFF
TRBJ2-7 | - | TRBV7-9 | once | TGTGCCAGCAGCTCGGACAGCTCCTACGAGCAGTACTTC | CASSSDSSYEQYF
TRBJ2-2 | TRBD2 | TRBV4-2 | - | TGTGCCAGCAGCCCCCGACTAGCGGGGGTGAACACCGGGGAGCTGTTTTTT | CASSPRLAGVNTGELFF
TRBJ1-2 | - | TRBV7-2 | - | TGTGCCAGCAGCCCGGGGTATGGCTACACCTTC | CASSPGYGYTF
TRBJ1-2 | TRBD1 | TRBV7-9 | - | TGTGCCAGCAGCTTCGGACAGGGCGAAATCTATGGCTACACCTTC | CASSFGQGEIYGYTF
TRBJ2-3 | TRBD2 | TRBV18 | - | TGTGCCAGCTCACCACCTAGCGGGGGTTTGTCAGATACGCAGTATTTT | CASSPPSGGLSDTQYF
TRBJ2-1 | TRBD1 | TRBV7-3 | - | TGTGCCAGCAGCTTCACAGGGGGGAATGAGCAGTTCTTC | CASSFTGGNEQFF
TRBJ2-7 | TRBD2 | TRBV27 | - | TGTGCCAGCAGTCCCACCTTGGGGAGGGCCTACGAGCAGTACTTC | CASSPTLGRAYEQYF
TRBJ1-1 | TRBD1 | TRBV11-3 | once | TGTGCCAGCAGCCCAGGGGACAGCTTAAACACTGAAGCTTTCTTT | CASSPGDSLNTEAFF
TRBJ1-2 | - | TRBV10-3 | - | TGTGCCATCAGTGCTATTCCGTCGCGCGGGGTTAACTATGGCTACACCTTC | CAISAIPSRGVNYGYTF
TRBJ1-1 | - | TRBV27 | - | TGTGCCAGCAGTCTAAACCAGGGTTGGACTGAAGCTTTCTTT | CASSLNQGWTEAFF
TRBJ1-1 | TRBD1 | TRBV3-1/TRBV3-2 | - | TGTGCCAGCAGCAAGACAGGGGAGAACACTGAAGCTTTCTTT | CASSKTGENTEAFF
TRBJ1-1 | TRBD1 | TRBV10-3 | - | TGTGCCATCAGGGACAGGGGTGGGGACACTGAAGCTTTCTTT | CAIRDRGGDTEAFF
TRBJ1-2 | - | TRBV9 | - | TGTGCCAGCAGCGTATTAGGAGCCAACTATGGCTACACCTTC | CASSVLGANYGYTF
TRBJ1-2 | - | TRBV3-1/TRBV3-2 | few | TGTGCCAGCAGCCCTGGGACATTATATGGCTACACCTTC | CASSPGTLYGYTF
TRBJ1-4 | - | TRBV2 | - | TGTGCCAGCAATTCACAAGCAACTAATGAAAAACTGTTTTTT | CASNSQATNEKLFF
TRBJ2-6 | TRBD2 | TRBV7-6 | - | TGTGCCAGCAGCTCGGCGGGGGGATATGGGGCCAACGTCCTGACTTTC | CASSSAGGYGANVLTF
TRBJ2-3 | - | TRBV6-6 | once | TGTGCCAGCAGTTATGCGGACTACAGCACAGATACGCAGTATTTT | CASSYADYSTDTQYF
TRBJ2-1 | TRBD2 | TRBV7-7 | once | TGTGCTAGCAGCCCGGGACTAGCGGGGGACAACAATGAGCAGTTCTTC | CASSPGLAGDNNEQFF
TRBJ1-1 | - | TRBV6-6 | - | TGTGCCAGCAGTTACGGGATTGGGGGGACTGAAGCTTTCTTT | CASSYGIGGTEAFF
TRBJ1-2 | TRBD1 | TRBV5-1 | - | TGCGCCAGCAGCACCGAAGGACAGGGTTATGGCTACACCTTC | CASSTEGQGYGYTF
TRBJ1-1 | TRBD1 | TRBV5-1 | few | TGCGCCAGCAGCGGCGGACAGGGCACTGAAGCTTTCTTT | CASSGGQGTEAFF
TRBJ1-3 | - | TRBV10-3 | - | TGTGCCATCAGTGAGTTCCAGGCTGGAAACACCATATATTTT | CAISEFQAGNTIYF
TRBJ1-1 | - | TRBV4-3 | - | TGCGCCAGCAGCCTCGAGTGGGGGGGACACACTGAAGCTTTCTTT | CASSLEWGGHTEAFF
TRBJ2-3 | TRBD2 | TRBV6-1 | - | TGTGCCAGCAGTGGAAGACTAGCGATTAGCACAGATACGCAGTATTTT | CASSGRLAISTDTQYF
TRBJ1-1 | - | TRBV20-1 | few | TGCAGTGCTAGTAAGGGGAATGTCCTGAACACTGAAGCTTTCTTT | CSASKGNVLNTEAFF
TRBJ2-3 | TRBD1 | TRBV19 | once | TGTGCCAGTAGCGCGCGACCGGGACAGGGGGCGATGGCAGATACGCAGTATTTT | CASSARPGQGAMADTQYF
TRBJ2-2 | - | TRBV13 | - | TGTGCCAGCAGCTTAGGCCTGTTTGGTAGTGTCACCGGGGAGCTGTTTTTT | CASSLGLFGSVTGELFF
TRBJ2-7 | - | TRBV5-8 | - | TGTGCCAGCAGCTTAGGGGCCAGTTTCTACGAGCAGTACTTC | CASSLGASFYEQYF
TRBJ1-1 | - | TRBV11-2 | - | TGTGCCAGCAGCTTATGGGCGAACACTGAAGCTTTCTTT | CASSLWANTEAFF
TRBJ1-1 | - | TRBV2 | - | TGTGCCAGCGCGACGGCAGGGACTGAAGCTTTCTTT | CASATAGTEAFF
TRBJ1-1 | - | TRBV5-1 | - | TGCGCCAGCAATCTGTACAGCGGGAACACTGAAGCTTTCTTT | CASNLYSGNTEAFF
TRBJ2-7 | - | TRBV11-2 | - | TGTGCCAGCAGCTTATACGAGCTAGCGACCTACGAGCAGTACTTC | CASSLYELATYEQYF
TRBJ2-6 | TRBD1 | TRBV9 | - | TGTGCCAGCAGCGTAGATCCCGGGACAGACTCTGGGGCCAACGTCCTGACTTTC | CASSVDPGTDSGANVLTF
TRBJ2-3 | TRBD2 | TRBV10-3 | - | TGTGCCAGCGCTCCCCAACCGGGACTAGCGGGCCGAGATACGCAGTATTTT | CASAPQPGLAGRDTQYF
TRBJ2-7 | - | TRBV12-3/TRBV12-4 | - | TGTGCCAGCAGTTTGACCCCTCGGAGCGAGCAGTACTTC | CASSLTPRSEQYF
TRBJ2-7 | TRBD2 | TRBV6-5 | - | TGTGCCAGCAGCCCCCCGGGACTAACCTACGAGCAGTACTTC | CASSPPGLTYEQYF
TRBJ2-7 | - | TRBV4-1 | - | TGCGCCAGCAGCCAAGGAACGGGTAGGGAGCAGTACTTC | CASSQGTGREQYF